A selection of T cell receptor beta chains follows, all from one sample in a study of shared clonotypes between healthy human individuals. The data were produced by immunoSEQ multiplex PCR, yet TCRdb's version contains in-frame clones alone and is incomplete. The sample has 2 million to 2.5 million clones, around 95% seen once. What was sequenced was naive CD4+ T cells sorted from blood. These receptors originate from a man aged 18 to 29 in good health. CDR3s include the opening cysteine and the closing phenylalanine or tryptophan. D genes are given only for firm matches. Clone size is shown for a subset of rows, as once, few, many or a class of expanded clone.

CDR3 DNA: TGTGCCAGCAGCCACGGGACAGGGCGAGAGACCCAGTACTTC; CDR3 protein: CASSHGTGRETQYF; J gene: TRBJ2-5; D gene: TRBD1; clone size: NA; V gene: TRBV5-4
CDR3 DNA: TGTGCCAGCAGCCTGGACGGTCTTAGGCAGCCCCAGCATTTT; CDR3 protein: CASSLDGLRQPQHF; J gene: TRBJ1-5; D gene: NA; clone size: NA; V gene: TRBV5-4
CDR3 DNA: TGCAGCGTTGGGGATTCGACGGGGACCCAGTACTTC; CDR3 protein: CSVGDSTGTQYF; J gene: TRBJ2-5; D gene: NA; clone size: NA; V gene: TRBV29-1
CDR3 DNA: TGCGCCACCACTCAAGAAGGGGCTACCTACAATGAGCAGTTCTTC; CDR3 protein: CATTQEGATYNEQFF; J gene: TRBJ2-1; D gene: NA; clone size: NA; V gene: TRBV5-1
CDR3 DNA: TGTGCCAGCAGCCCCGGGGCCCTCGTACCAATAGAGACCCAGTACTTC; CDR3 protein: CASSPGALVPIETQYF; J gene: TRBJ2-5; D gene: NA; clone size: once; V gene: TRBV5-4
CDR3 DNA: TGTGCCAGTACCTACCCCCGGACAGAGTACAATGAGCAGTTCTTC; CDR3 protein: CASTYPRTEYNEQFF; J gene: TRBJ2-1; D gene: NA; clone size: NA; V gene: TRBV19
CDR3 DNA: TGTGCCAGCAGGGGGTTAGCCAAAAACATTCAGTACTTC; CDR3 protein: CASRGLAKNIQYF; J gene: TRBJ2-4; D gene: NA; clone size: NA; V gene: TRBV6-6
CDR3 DNA: TGTGCCAGCAGTTTATCGGGGCTAGCGGGTAGCACAGATACGCAGTATTTT; CDR3 protein: CASSLSGLAGSTDTQYF; J gene: TRBJ2-3; D gene: TRBD2; clone size: NA; V gene: TRBV28
CDR3 DNA: TGTGCCAGCAGCTTTCCGGACACGTCCTACGAGCAGTACTTC; CDR3 protein: CASSFPDTSYEQYF; J gene: TRBJ2-7; D gene: NA; clone size: NA; V gene: TRBV5-6
CDR3 DNA: TGTGCCAGCAGTAAGTTCGTCGGGGACCCGGGCAACGAGCAGTACTTC; CDR3 protein: CASSKFVGDPGNEQYF; J gene: TRBJ2-7; D gene: NA; clone size: NA; V gene: TRBV2
CDR3 DNA: TGTGCCAGCAGCCTTACGAGAGTTGAGCAGTTCTTC; CDR3 protein: CASSLTRVEQFF; J gene: TRBJ2-1; D gene: NA; clone size: NA; V gene: TRBV14
CDR3 DNA: TGTGCCAGCAGCCAGACAGGGGGCGGCCCATCACCCCTCCACTTT; CDR3 protein: CASSQTGGGPSPLHF; J gene: TRBJ1-6; D gene: TRBD1; clone size: NA; V gene: TRBV7-3
CDR3 DNA: TGTGCTAGTGGTGTAGCGGGAGGGGTTACAAACATTCAGTACTTC; CDR3 protein: CASGVAGGVTNIQYF; J gene: TRBJ2-4; D gene: TRBD2; clone size: NA; V gene: TRBV12-5
CDR3 DNA: TGTGCCAGCAGAGGGGCTTACTCTGGAAACACCATATATTTT; CDR3 protein: CASRGAYSGNTIYF; J gene: TRBJ1-3; D gene: NA; clone size: NA; V gene: TRBV6-1
CDR3 DNA: TGTGCCAGCAGCCACCCTCAAATGTCCGAGCAGTACTTC; CDR3 protein: CASSHPQMSEQYF; J gene: TRBJ2-7; D gene: NA; clone size: NA; V gene: TRBV5-4
CDR3 DNA: TGTGCCAGCAGTTACAGGGGGCCGGGGGCCAACGTCCTGACTTTC; CDR3 protein: CASSYRGPGANVLTF; J gene: TRBJ2-6; D gene: TRBD1; clone size: NA; V gene: TRBV2
CDR3 DNA: TGTGCCAGCAGTTTTATGACGGGCGAAAACATTCAGTACTTC; CDR3 protein: CASSFMTGENIQYF; J gene: TRBJ2-4; D gene: NA; clone size: NA; V gene: TRBV6-6
CDR3 DNA: TGTGCCAGCAGCTTAGGTGGGACAGGGGGTTGGGGCACTGAAGCTTTCTTT; CDR3 protein: CASSLGGTGGWGTEAFF; J gene: TRBJ1-1; D gene: TRBD1; clone size: NA; V gene: TRBV7-9
CDR3 DNA: TGTGCCTGGAGTGTACGGGTGACTAGCGGGGTTTCCTACGAGCAGTACTTC; CDR3 protein: CAWSVRVTSGVSYEQYF; J gene: TRBJ2-7; D gene: TRBD2; clone size: NA; V gene: TRBV30
CDR3 DNA: TGCAGCGTTGAAGGCGGGACGAACATTCAGTACTTC; CDR3 protein: CSVEGGTNIQYF; J gene: TRBJ2-4; D gene: NA; clone size: NA; V gene: TRBV29-1
CDR3 DNA: TGTGCCAGCAGCGTACGGGGGGACAGCTCTGGAAACACCATATATTTT; CDR3 protein: CASSVRGDSSGNTIYF; J gene: TRBJ1-3; D gene: TRBD1; clone size: once; V gene: TRBV9
CDR3 DNA: NA; CDR3 protein: CSSGQPQHF; J gene: TRBJ1-5; D gene: NA; clone size: NA; V gene: TRBV20-1
CDR3 DNA: TGTGCCAGCAGCTTACGATCTGGTGCGACTGAAGCTTTCTTT; CDR3 protein: CASSLRSGATEAFF; J gene: TRBJ1-1; D gene: NA; clone size: NA; V gene: TRBV7-2
CDR3 DNA: TGCAGCGTGGAAGGACAGGGACGAAACAATGAGCAGTTCTTC; CDR3 protein: CSVEGQGRNNEQFF; J gene: TRBJ2-1; D gene: TRBD1; clone size: NA; V gene: TRBV29-1
CDR3 DNA: TGCGCCAGCAGCCAAGGGCTCAGGGGGCTCGCGGATACGCAGTATTTT; CDR3 protein: CASSQGLRGLADTQYF; J gene: TRBJ2-3; D gene: TRBD1; clone size: NA; V gene: TRBV4-1
CDR3 DNA: TGTGCCAGCAGTCACACCCCCGACGAATACAATGAGCAGTTCTTC; CDR3 protein: CASSHTPDEYNEQFF; J gene: TRBJ2-1; D gene: NA; clone size: NA; V gene: TRBV6-5
CDR3 DNA: TGTGCCAGCAGTGAAGCGGCGCTGACAGGGGTAGGGGAGACCCAGTACTTC; CDR3 protein: CASSEAALTGVGETQYF; J gene: TRBJ2-5; D gene: TRBD1; clone size: NA; V gene: TRBV6-1
CDR3 DNA: TGTGCCAGCAGTTTGGGGCTAGCAGGGGGCTGGACCATTAGCTTGGGTGAAAAACTGTTTTTT; CDR3 protein: CASSLGLAGGWTISLGEKLFF; J gene: TRBJ1-4; D gene: TRBD1; clone size: once; V gene: TRBV28
CDR3 DNA: TGTGCCAGCACGGGGACTACCTACAATGAGCAGTTCTTC; CDR3 protein: CASTGTTYNEQFF; J gene: TRBJ2-1; D gene: TRBD2; clone size: NA; V gene: TRBV6-1
CDR3 DNA: TGCAGCGTTGATCGGGGATACACCGGGGAGCTGTTTTTT; CDR3 protein: CSVDRGYTGELFF; J gene: TRBJ2-2; D gene: NA; clone size: NA; V gene: TRBV29-1
CDR3 DNA: TGTGCCAGCTCACCACGTAAAGATACGCAGTATTTT; CDR3 protein: CASSPRKDTQYF; J gene: TRBJ2-3; D gene: NA; clone size: NA; V gene: TRBV18
CDR3 DNA: TGTGCCTGGAGTAGACCCAATGAAAAACTGTTTTTT; CDR3 protein: CAWSRPNEKLFF; J gene: TRBJ1-4; D gene: NA; clone size: NA; V gene: TRBV30
CDR3 DNA: TGTGCCAGCAGCCAAGATTTTTATCAGGAGGATGGCTACACCTTC; CDR3 protein: CASSQDFYQEDGYTF; J gene: TRBJ1-2; D gene: NA; clone size: NA; V gene: TRBV14
CDR3 DNA: TGCGCCAGCAGCGTTCAGGGGGGCGTCACTGAAGCTTTCTTT; CDR3 protein: CASSVQGGVTEAFF; J gene: TRBJ1-1; D gene: TRBD1; clone size: NA; V gene: TRBV5-1
CDR3 DNA: TGTGCCTGGAGTCTCACTCAGGGCACGCGAGGCTACACCTTC; CDR3 protein: CAWSLTQGTRGYTF; J gene: TRBJ1-2; D gene: NA; clone size: once; V gene: TRBV30
CDR3 DNA: TGTGCCAGCAGCCCTAGACTAGCGGGAGTTGTTGGCATTCAGTACTTC; CDR3 protein: CASSPRLAGVVGIQYF; J gene: TRBJ2-4; D gene: TRBD2; clone size: NA; V gene: TRBV11-2
CDR3 DNA: TGCGCCAGCAGCCGCGGGCAAGGCCTAAATGAAAAACTGTTTTTT; CDR3 protein: CASSRGQGLNEKLFF; J gene: TRBJ1-4; D gene: NA; clone size: NA; V gene: TRBV4-1
CDR3 DNA: TGTGCCAGCAGCCCAGGGACATTGAACACTGAAGCTTTCTTT; CDR3 protein: CASSPGTLNTEAFF; J gene: TRBJ1-1; D gene: NA; clone size: NA; V gene: TRBV7-2
CDR3 DNA: TGTGCCAGCAGCCATAGCGGGGCGCACACAGATACGCAGTATTTT; CDR3 protein: CASSHSGAHTDTQYF; J gene: TRBJ2-3; D gene: TRBD2; clone size: NA; V gene: TRBV7-2
CDR3 DNA: TGCGCCAGCAGCCAAGAAAGTTACTTTCTCTACGAGCAGTACTTC; CDR3 protein: CASSQESYFLYEQYF; J gene: TRBJ2-7; D gene: NA; clone size: NA; V gene: TRBV4-1
CDR3 DNA: TGCGCCAGCAGCTTGAGGACAGGGGGTTTAGGCGAGCAGTACTTC; CDR3 protein: CASSLRTGGLGEQYF; J gene: TRBJ2-7; D gene: TRBD1; clone size: once; V gene: TRBV5-1
CDR3 DNA: TGTGCCTGGAGGCCCCTAGCGGCCTCGGGGACCCAGTACTTC; CDR3 protein: CAWRPLAASGTQYF; J gene: TRBJ2-5; D gene: TRBD2; clone size: NA; V gene: TRBV30